The T cell receptor beta chain described here comes from a study of T cell changes during pregnancy in multiple sclerosis. Method: immunoSEQ multiplex PCR; TCRdb's copy keeps in-frame clones and lacks some. In the table there are 35,000 to 55,000 clones, roughly 95% of which are singletons. Germline assignment: CDR1 LNHDA and CDR2 SQIVND (reference sequence). CDR3 length: 13 residues. V was cut by 6 bases and J by 5 bases, with 11 bases left in between. This receptor was obtained from a female donor with multiple sclerosis, enrolled in a pregnancy study. The sequencing used CD8+ T cells from peripheral blood mononuclear cells, collected after pregnancy. The chain joins TRBV19 to TRBJ1-5, with a tentative D call TRBD1 (5 bases). CDR3 coding DNA: TGTGCCAGTAGCCGGGGGACCTATCAGCCCCAGCATTTT. This sequence encodes CASSRGTYQPQHF.